Below are 2 T cell receptor beta chains sequenced from a single sample in a study of cytomegalovirus exposure and HLA in healthy donors. PCR involved 60 Vbeta and 13 Jbeta primers. Repertoires were generated with immunoSEQ multiplex PCR, while TCRdb's copy carries only in-frame clones and drops some. The repertoire holds more than 90,000 clones, around 78% seen once, with around 0.53% in the top ten. The sample comprised PBMCs. These receptor sequences come from a man aged 25-45 years in good health and CMV-seronegative.

CDR3 loop: CATSRHLADTQYF. CDR3 coding DNA: TGTGCCACCAGCAGGCATCTAGCAGATACGCAGTATTTT. This sequence joins TRBV15 and TRBJ2-3; D ambiguous. The V and J ends lost 3 bases and 4 bases respectively, with 8 bases between them. This CDR3 has 13 residues. Germline V gene lookup returns CDR1 LNHNV and CDR2 YYDKDF (reference sequence).

The chain employs TRBV7-2 and TRBJ2-1; D is unresolved. The CDR3 has 15 amino acids. Germline assignment: CDR1 SGHTA and CDR2 FQGNSA. Trimming removed 2 bases at V and 4 bases at J, with 12 bases between. The CDR3 DNA reads as TGTGCCAGCAGCTTAAGTGCACCCCAGTACAATGAGCAGTTCTTC. Amino acids: CASSLSAPQYNEQFF.